This T cell receptor (beta chain) came from a study of cytomegalovirus exposure and HLA in healthy donors. Vbeta (60) and Jbeta (13) primers were used in the PCR. The assay was immunoSEQ multiplex PCR, and TCRdb's table has in-frame clones only and misses some. The sample lists roughly 62,000 clones; roughly 75% were seen once. As to this clone: What it binds is unknown.

The CDR3 runs 21 residues. Trimming took 3 bases from V and 3 from J; bases not matched to a gene: 25. Germline V gene sequence: CDR1 GTSNPN, CDR2 SVGIG (reference sequence). Regarding the study as a whole: A prior analysis recorded that most TCR beta V segments were productive about 87% or about 30% of the time. TCR beta chains numbering more than 150 were designated cytomegalovirus-associated. As a later analysis revealed, the rate of TCR association differed by HLA locus, with DRB1 most and HLA-C fewest. Several of the most significant clusters appeared, in a later analysis, to be linked to common viral pathogens.

V is TRBV30 and J is TRBJ2-7; 11 bases fit TRBD2. The sequencing input was PBMCs. The TCR comes from a woman aged 25-40 years in good health and CMV-seronegative. CDR3: CAWRGRPGTSGLPLRFYEQYF. The CDR3 bases are TGTGCCTGGAGAGGAAGACCCGGGACTAGCGGACTACCCCTCCGTTTCTACGAGCAGTACTTC.